The next 17 T cell receptor beta chains were all read from a single sample in a study of patients and donors after allogeneic stem cell transplantation. TCRdb redid the calling of the RT-PCR reads with MiXCR, one entry per CDR3 protein. The sample gives about 230,000 distinct CDR3 sequences, 14% of which show up once; approximately 10% is in the top ten. Input material: blood, either unsorted or a sorted T cell fraction (not recorded which). Source of these receptors: a human donor who was either an allogeneic HSCT recipient or a stem cell or donor lymphocyte infusion donor (not recorded which). It is not recorded whose cells these are; they may come from a transplant donor.

This clonotype turned up a few times. The chain carries TRBV3-1 and TRBJ2-5, with D perhaps matching TRBD2 (5 bases). The CDR3 has 15 residues. V lost 7 bases and J lost 1, with 16 bases in between. Germline lookup yields CDR1 LGHDT and CDR2 YNNKEL (reference sequence). The CDR3 DNA is TGTGCCAGCACCTCGAAGGGAGCAGTCCAAGAGACCCAGTACTTC. Translated, it gives CASTSKGAVQETQYF.

The chain is built from TRBV18 and TRBJ2-5; 7 bases line up with TRBD1. Germline V gives CDR1 KGHSH, CDR2 LQKENI. V gave up 6 bases and J gave up 5 bases; unmatched junction bases: 6. The CDR3 loop spans 13 amino acids. CDR3 protein: CASSRGTAETQYF. The CDR3 bases are TGTGCCAGCTCTCGAGGGACAGCGGAGACCCAGTACTTC. Using reference TRBV18 and TRBJ2-5 for the parts outside the CDR3, the full variable domain is NAGVMQNPRHLVRRRGQEARLRCSPMKGHSHVYWYRQLPEEGLKFMVYLQKENIIDESGMPKERFSAEFPKEGPSILRIQQVVRGDSAAYFCASSRGTAETQYFGPGTRLLVL.

This clonotype appeared many times. CDR3 bases: TGCGCCTCCCGGGGCAGAAACTACGAGCAGTACTTC. Its translation is CASRGRNYEQYF. V usage is TRBV5-1 and J usage is TRBJ2-7; the D gene could be TRBD1 or TRBD2 (5 bases each). V was cut by 10 bases and J by 3 bases, with 14 bases left in between. Germline V gene sequence: CDR1 SGHRS, CDR2 YFSETQ. This CDR3 comprises 12 residues.

The CDR3 loop reads CATSREGAGLAGKDTQYF. CDR3 nucleotide sequence: TGTGCCACCAGCAGAGAAGGGGCCGGTCTAGCGGGGAAAGATACGCAGTATTTT. J is TRBJ2-3 and V is TRBV15, with 9 bases aligning to TRBD2. The CDR3 loop spans 18 amino acids. Unmatched junction bases numbered 12, after V lost 0 bases and J lost 5 bases. Per germline, CDR1 LNHNV and CDR2 YYDKDF (reference sequence).

This clonotype was counted only a few times. The J gene is TRBJ1-1, the V gene TRBV5-1, with TRBD1 identical over 8 bases. Germline-derived CDR1 and CDR2 are SGHRS and YFSETQ. The CDR3 is made up of 14 amino acids. Trimming took 5 bases from V and 7 from J; bases not matched to a gene: 10. CDR3 sequence reads: CASRSAIGQGEAFF. CDR3 DNA sequence: TGCGCCAGCAGATCTGCGATTGGACAGGGTGAAGCTTTCTTT.

This rearrangement joins TRBV9 to TRBJ2-5, with 12 bases aligning to TRBD1. Unmatched junction bases numbered 1, after V lost 3 bases and J lost 1 base. CDR3 length: 15 amino acids. Per the germline V gene, CDR1 is SGDLS and CDR2 is YYNGEE. The CDR3 reads CASSGDRGLQETQYF. The DNA of the CDR3 is TGTGCCAGCAGCGGGGACAGGGGGCTCCAAGAGACCCAGTACTTC. Filled out from reference TRBV9 and TRBJ2-5, the complete variable domain reads DSGVTQTPKHLITATGQRVTLRCSPRSGDLSVYWYQQSLDQGLQFLIQYYNGEERAKGNILERFSAQQFPDLHSELNLSSLELGDSALYFCASSGDRGLQETQYFGPGTRLLVL.

In its sample, this clonotype was seen a few times. The chain has TRBV20-1 and TRBJ2-7, with D perhaps being TRBD1 or TRBD2 (5 bases each). This CDR3 spans 18 amino acids. V was pared by 3 bases and J by 3 bases, with 27 bases between. Germline-derived CDR1 and CDR2 are DFQATT and SNEGSKA (reference sequence). The CDR3 nucleotides read TGCAGTGCTAGGGTGGGATTGGCACCGGGACGGACCTTCTACGAGCAGTACTTC. It specifies CSARVGLAPGRTFYEQYF.

The gene calls are TRBV3-1 and TRBJ1-4; D remains unclear. Germline CDR1 LGHDT, CDR2 YNNKEL (reference sequence). This CDR3 spans 12 amino acids. V was trimmed by 4 bases and J by 5 bases, leaving 5 bases between them. DNA for the CDR3: TGTGCCAGCAGCCTTATCAATGAAAAACTGTTTTTT. Protein sequence: CASSLINEKLFF.

There are a few counts of this clonotype. CDR3 bases: TGTGCCAGCAGCCCCGACGAGACCTATGGCTACACCTTC. Encoded protein: CASSPDETYGYTF. The rearrangement uses TRBV7-2 and TRBJ1-2; D gene uncertain. There are 13 residues in the CDR3. Trimming took off 5 bases at V and 4 bases at J, with 11 bases between the two ends. Germline assignment: CDR1 SGHTA and CDR2 FQGNSA.

The sample holds a few counts of this clonotype. The chain couples TRBV6-2 or TRBV6-3 to TRBJ2-2; D gene unclear. Trimming cost V 0 bases and J 4 bases, with 15 bases left between them. This CDR3 is built from 17 residues. The germline V gene has CDR1 MNHEY and CDR2 SVGEGT. The CDR3 DNA follows: TGTGCCAGCAGTTACTCCATGGCTACTCTTATCACCGGGGAGCTGTTTTTT. This encodes CASSYSMATLITGELFF.

This clonotype occurred many times. This rearrangement joins TRBV20-1 to TRBJ2-1; D possibly corresponds to TRBD2 (6 bases). The germline CDR1 and CDR2 sequences are DFQATT and SNEGSKA (reference sequence). With 5 bases removed from V and 3 bases from J, the gap between germline ends came to 20 bases. This CDR3 region has 16 residues. Written as DNA, the CDR3 is TGCAGTGCTCCCAAAGAACCGGGAGTTTTCTACAATGAGCAGTTCTTC. It yields the protein CSAPKEPGVFYNEQFF.

This chain uses TRBV5-1 with TRBJ2-1, with 11 bases identical to TRBD2. The CDR3 loop spans 16 amino acids. V was pared by 6 bases and J by 5 bases, with 10 bases of the junction left unmatched. The germline gives CDR1 SGHRS, CDR2 YFSETQ. In nucleotides, the CDR3 is TGCGCCAGCACCATAGCGGGGGGGCTTTCCAACAATGAGCAGTTCTTC. Its protein is CASTIAGGLSNNEQFF.

This clonotype was counted many times. V gene TRBV25-1 combines with J gene TRBJ2-3; 13 bases align to TRBD2. The CDR3 extends over 16 amino acids. From germline, CDR1 is MGHDK and CDR2 SYGVNS. After removal of 4 bases from V and 5 bases from J, the junction contained 6 bases not matched to a gene. This chain's CDR3 is CASSGTSGGRRDTQYF. As DNA, the CDR3 is TGTGCCAGCAGTGGGACTAGCGGGGGAAGGAGAGATACGCAGTATTTT.

This clonotype was detected many times. The J gene is TRBJ2-2, the V gene TRBV11-1; TRBD2 agrees at 7 bases. CDR1 and CDR2 (germline): SGHAT, FQDESV (reference sequence). The trim removed 1 base at V and 1 base at J, leaving 15 bases unmatched. The CDR3 length is 20 residues. This CDR3 reads CASSLGFRPLAGRNTGELFF. The CDR3 region has the DNA TGTGCCAGCAGCTTAGGCTTCCGCCCCTTAGCGGGTCGGAACACCGGGGAGCTGTTTTTT. Full variable domain (outside the CDR3, taken from reference TRBV11-1 and TRBJ2-2): EAEVAQSPRYKITEKSQAVAFWCDPISGHATLYWYRQILGQGPELLVQFQDESVVDDSQLPKDRFSAERLKGVDSTLKIQPAELGDSAMYLCASSLGFRPLAGRNTGELFFGEGSRLTVL.

This clonotype was detected many times. The CDR3 sequence is CASILTGGPNEKLFF. Written as DNA, the CDR3 is TGTGCCAGCATCCTGACAGGGGGGCCTAATGAAAAACTGTTTTTT. The genes are TRBV12-3 or TRBV12-4 and TRBJ1-4; 9 positions agree with TRBD1. V dropped 7 bases and J dropped 3; count of bases not matched to a gene: 6. The CDR3 runs 15 residues.

This clonotype has ten or more counts. The chain joins TRBV3-1 to TRBJ2-7, with D possibly being TRBD1 or TRBD2 (5 bases each). Germline V CDR1 and CDR2: LGHDT, YNNKEL (reference sequence). This CDR3 is built from 14 residues. The germline V and J ends were trimmed by 1 base and 4 bases, with 11 bases remaining between them. This CDR3 is CASSQAGTPYEQYF. The DNA of the CDR3 is TGTGCCAGCAGCCAAGCCGGGACCCCTTACGAGCAGTACTTC.

The gene calls are TRBV20-1 and TRBJ2-2; 8 bases line up with TRBD2. Unmatched junction bases numbered 8, after V lost 6 bases and J lost 5 bases. Germline V CDR1 and CDR2: DFQATT, SNEGSKA (reference sequence). This CDR3 is built from 14 residues. The DNA of the CDR3 is TGCAGTGCCAACAAGGGCGGGGGGACCGGGGAGCTGTTTTTT. This translates into CSANKGGGTGELFF.